The 9 T cell receptor beta chains below come from one sample, sequenced in a study of neurological immune-mediated disorders. TCRdb used MiXCR to reprocess the 5' RACE reads, holding one entry per CDR3 protein. The table includes about 76,000 distinct CDR3 sequences, under 20% detected once. Sequencing was carried out using PBMCs. The receptors originated from a middle-aged woman in good health.

This clonotype was seen ten or more times. The chain joins TRBV29-1 to TRBJ2-5; no clear D. Germline assignment: CDR1 SQVTM and CDR2 ANQGSEA. V was cut by 2 bases and J by 2 bases, with 21 bases left in between. There are 17 residues in the CDR3. The CDR3 DNA reads as TGCAGCGTTGAAAAGGGTGCAATACTTTGGGGACAAGAGACCCAGTACTTC. Translating it yields CSVEKGAILWGQETQYF.

This clonotype was seen at least ten times. The gene calls are TRBV5-6 and TRBJ2-2; possibly TRBD1 or TRBD2 for D (5 bases each). CDR1 and CDR2 from the germline V gene are SGHDT and YYEEEE. The germline V and J ends were trimmed by 3 bases and 1 base, with 25 bases remaining between them. The CDR3 covers 20 residues. The CDR3, as DNA: TGTGCCAGCAGCTCCCGATTCCAAAGTCCCGGGACGAAGAACACCGGGGAGCTGTTTTTT. Translated: CASSSRFQSPGTKNTGELFF. Variable domain in full (rest from reference TRBV5-6 and TRBJ2-2): DAGVTQSPTHLIKTRGQQVTLRCSPKSGHDTVSWYQQALGQGPQFIFQYYEEEERQRGNFPDRFSGHQFPNYSSELNVNALLLGDSALYLCASSSRFQSPGTKNTGELFFGEGSRLTVL.

This clonotype showed up many times. The chain couples TRBV14 to TRBJ1-1; D remains ambiguous. V lost 0 bases and J lost 4, with 15 bases in between. Germline V gene lookup returns CDR1 SGHDN and CDR2 FVKESK. This CDR3 has 16 amino acids. As DNA, the CDR3 is TGTGCCAGCAGCCAAGATGCTGGGGTATTGAGCACTGAAGCTTTCTTT. This sequence encodes CASSQDAGVLSTEAFF.

The J gene is TRBJ1-2, the V gene TRBV5-4, with 7 bases fitting TRBD1. Unmatched junction bases numbered 15, after V lost 6 bases and J lost 7 bases. The germline V gene encodes CDR1 SGHNT and CDR2 YYREEE (reference sequence). The CDR3 is 15 residues long. CDR3 amino acids: CASTTMGQTFGGYTF. The CDR3 DNA reads TGTGCCAGCACCACCATGGGACAGACTTTCGGTGGCTACACCTTC.

This clonotype occurred many times. V usage is TRBV20-1 and J usage is TRBJ1-5; possibly TRBD1 for D (5 bases). The CDR3 sequence is 13 residues long. Trimming took off 3 bases at V and 6 bases at J, with 12 bases between the two ends. Germline V CDR1 and CDR2: DFQATT, SNEGSKA (reference sequence). CDR3 nucleotide sequence: TGCAGTGCTAGCACTCGGGGCGGTCAGCCCCAGCATTTT. It codes for CSASTRGGQPQHF.

The gene calls are TRBV15 and TRBJ2-7; no reliable D call. CDR3 length: 13 amino acids. CDR1 LNHNV and CDR2 YYDKDF come from the germline V gene (reference sequence). The V gene lost 6 bases and the J gene lost 5 bases, with 14 bases spanning the gap. CDR3 sequence: CATSQDLPDEQYF. CDR3 coding DNA: TGTGCCACCAGTCAGGACCTCCCCGACGAGCAGTACTTC.

The V and J genes are TRBV30 and TRBJ2-1, with 11 bases matching TRBD2. The CDR3 is made up of 14 amino acids. V lost 3 bases to trimming and J lost 3 bases; unmatched junction nucleotides: 1. Germline loops: CDR1 GTSNPN, CDR2 SVGIG (reference sequence). In nucleotides, the CDR3 is TGTGCCTGGAGGGGACTAGCGGACTACAATGAGCAGTTCTTC. Encoded protein: CAWRGLADYNEQFF.

This chain connects TRBV10-1 to TRBJ2-1; TRBD2 might be the D (5 bases). This CDR3 has 12 amino acids. From germline, CDR1 is WNHNN and CDR2 SYGVQD (reference sequence). Trimming cost V 5 bases and J 5 bases, with 7 bases left between them. CDR3 nucleotide sequence: TGCGCCAGCAGTCGGACTCACAATGAGCAGTTCTTC. Protein: CASSRTHNEQFF.

The CDR3 reads CASSQIGLNGGEQYF. CDR3 coding DNA: TGTGCCAGCAGCCAAATAGGGCTAAATGGAGGCGAGCAGTACTTC. The V gene is TRBV3-1, the J gene TRBJ2-7; tentative D call: TRBD2 (5 bases). V dropped 2 bases and J dropped 6 bases, with 17 bases sitting between them. Germline V gives CDR1 LGHDT, CDR2 YNNKEL (reference sequence). CDR3 length: 15 residues.